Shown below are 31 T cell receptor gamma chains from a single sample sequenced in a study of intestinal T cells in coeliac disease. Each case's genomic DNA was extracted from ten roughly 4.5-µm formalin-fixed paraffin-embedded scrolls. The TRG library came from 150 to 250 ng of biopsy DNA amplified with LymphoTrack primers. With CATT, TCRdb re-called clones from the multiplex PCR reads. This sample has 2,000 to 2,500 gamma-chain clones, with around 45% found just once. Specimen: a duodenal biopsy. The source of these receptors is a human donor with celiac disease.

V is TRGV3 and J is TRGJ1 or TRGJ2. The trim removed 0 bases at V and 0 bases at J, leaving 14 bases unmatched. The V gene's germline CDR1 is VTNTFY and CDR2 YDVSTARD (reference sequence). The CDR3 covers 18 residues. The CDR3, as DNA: TGTGCCACCTGGGACAGGCGTACACGGGCCTTGAATTATTATAAGAAACTCTTT. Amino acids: CATWDRRTRALNYYKKLF.

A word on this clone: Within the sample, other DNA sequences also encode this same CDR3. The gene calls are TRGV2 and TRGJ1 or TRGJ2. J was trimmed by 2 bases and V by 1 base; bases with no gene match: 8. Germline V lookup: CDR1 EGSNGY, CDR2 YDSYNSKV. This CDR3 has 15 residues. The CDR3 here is CATWDGPLDYYKKLF. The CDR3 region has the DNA TGTGCCACCTGGGACGGACCATTGGATTATTATAAGAAACTCTTT.

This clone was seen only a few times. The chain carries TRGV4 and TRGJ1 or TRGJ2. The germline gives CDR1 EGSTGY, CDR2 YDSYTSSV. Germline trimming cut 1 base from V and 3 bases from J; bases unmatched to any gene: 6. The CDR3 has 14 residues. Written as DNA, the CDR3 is TGTGCCACCTGGGATGGCCCCCTTTATTATAAGAAACTCTTT. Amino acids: CATWDGPLYYKKLF.

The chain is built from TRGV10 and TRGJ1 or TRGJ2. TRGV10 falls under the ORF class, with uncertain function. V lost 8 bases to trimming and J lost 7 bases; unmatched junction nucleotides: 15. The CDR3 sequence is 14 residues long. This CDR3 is CAAWDLGTGYKKLF. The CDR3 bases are TGTGCTGCGTGGGATTTAGGGACAGGGTATAAGAAACTCTTT.

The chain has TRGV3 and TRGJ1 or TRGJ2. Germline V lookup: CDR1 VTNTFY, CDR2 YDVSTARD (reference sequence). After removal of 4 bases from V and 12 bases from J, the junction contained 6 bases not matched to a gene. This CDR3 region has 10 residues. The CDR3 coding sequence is TGTGCCACCTGGGAATTTGGGAAACTCTTT. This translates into CATWEFGKLF.

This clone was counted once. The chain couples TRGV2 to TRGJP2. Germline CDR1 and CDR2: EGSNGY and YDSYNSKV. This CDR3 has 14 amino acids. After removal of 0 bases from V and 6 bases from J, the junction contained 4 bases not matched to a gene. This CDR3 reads CATWDGAGDWIKTF. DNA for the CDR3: TGTGCCACCTGGGACGGGGCCGGTGATTGGATCAAGACGTTT.

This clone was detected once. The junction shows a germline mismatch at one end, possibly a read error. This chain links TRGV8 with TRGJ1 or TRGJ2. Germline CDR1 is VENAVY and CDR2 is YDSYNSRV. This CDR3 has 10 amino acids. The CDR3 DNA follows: TGTGCCACCTGGAATTATAAGAAACTCTTC. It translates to CATWNYKKLF.

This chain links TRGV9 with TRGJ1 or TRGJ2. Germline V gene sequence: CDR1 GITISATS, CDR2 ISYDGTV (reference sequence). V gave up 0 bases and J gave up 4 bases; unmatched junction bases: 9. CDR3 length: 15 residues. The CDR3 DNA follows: TGTGCCTTGTGGGAGGTGCTCCCCGAATATTATAAGAAACTCTTT. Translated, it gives CALWEVLPEYYKKLF.

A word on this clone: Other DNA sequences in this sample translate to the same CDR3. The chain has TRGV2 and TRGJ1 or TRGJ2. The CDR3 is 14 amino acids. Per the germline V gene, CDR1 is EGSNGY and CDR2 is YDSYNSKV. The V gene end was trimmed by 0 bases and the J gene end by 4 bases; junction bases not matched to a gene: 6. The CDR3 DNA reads TGTGCCACCTGGGACGGGCCCATATATTATAAGAAACTCTTT. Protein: CATWDGPIYYKKLF.

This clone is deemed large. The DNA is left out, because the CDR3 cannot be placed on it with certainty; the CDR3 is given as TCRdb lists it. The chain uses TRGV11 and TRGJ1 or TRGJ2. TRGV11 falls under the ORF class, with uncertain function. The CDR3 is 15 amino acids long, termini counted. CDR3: CTTVPAGLGSRGKLF.

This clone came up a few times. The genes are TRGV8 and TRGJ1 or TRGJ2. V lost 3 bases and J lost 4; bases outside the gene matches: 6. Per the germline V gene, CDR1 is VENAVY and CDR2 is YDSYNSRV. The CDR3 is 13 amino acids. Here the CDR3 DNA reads TGTGCCACCTGGGATCATTCGTATTATAAGAAACTCTTT. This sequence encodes CATWDHSYYKKLF.

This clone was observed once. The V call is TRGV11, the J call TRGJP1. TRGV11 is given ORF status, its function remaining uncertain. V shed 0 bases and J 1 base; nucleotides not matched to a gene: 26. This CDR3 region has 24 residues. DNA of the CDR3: TGTGCCTGCTGGATTAGGCACGGGCCCCCGGGTCCGACACGAATTGGTACCACTGGTTGGTTCAAGATATTT. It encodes CACWIRHGPPGPTRIGTTGWFKIF.

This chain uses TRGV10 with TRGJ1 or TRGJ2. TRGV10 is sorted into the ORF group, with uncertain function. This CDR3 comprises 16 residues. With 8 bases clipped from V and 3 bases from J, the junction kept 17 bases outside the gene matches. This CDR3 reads CAAWDYWCLSYYKKLF. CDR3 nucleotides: TGTGCTGCGTGGGATTATTGGTGCTTGTCTTATTATAAGAAACTCTTT.

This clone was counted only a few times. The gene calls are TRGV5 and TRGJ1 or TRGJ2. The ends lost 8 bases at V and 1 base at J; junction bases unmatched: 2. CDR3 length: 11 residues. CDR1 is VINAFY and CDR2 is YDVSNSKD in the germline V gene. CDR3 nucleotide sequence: TGTGCCACCTCCAATTATTATAAGAAACTCTTT. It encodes CATSNYYKKLF.

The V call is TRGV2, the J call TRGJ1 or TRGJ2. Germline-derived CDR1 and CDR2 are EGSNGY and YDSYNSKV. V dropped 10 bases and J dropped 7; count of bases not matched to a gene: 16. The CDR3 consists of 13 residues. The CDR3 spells CATGTALEYKKLF. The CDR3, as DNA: TGTGCCACTGGGACGGCCCTTGAATATAAGAAACTCTTT.

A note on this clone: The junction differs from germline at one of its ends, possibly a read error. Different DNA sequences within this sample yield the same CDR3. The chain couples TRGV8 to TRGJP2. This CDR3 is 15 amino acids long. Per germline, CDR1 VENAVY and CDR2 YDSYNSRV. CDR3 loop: CATWDLGGSDWIKTF. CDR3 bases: TGCGCCACCTGGGATCTCGGGGGTAGTGATTGGATCAAGACGTTT.

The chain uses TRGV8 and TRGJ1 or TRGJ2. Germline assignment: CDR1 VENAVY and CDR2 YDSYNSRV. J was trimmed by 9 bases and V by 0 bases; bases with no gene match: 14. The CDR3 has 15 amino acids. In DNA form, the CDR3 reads TGTGCCACCTGGGATAGGCAGGGGGGGGGGGGTAAGAAACTCTTT. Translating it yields CATWDRQGGGGKKLF.

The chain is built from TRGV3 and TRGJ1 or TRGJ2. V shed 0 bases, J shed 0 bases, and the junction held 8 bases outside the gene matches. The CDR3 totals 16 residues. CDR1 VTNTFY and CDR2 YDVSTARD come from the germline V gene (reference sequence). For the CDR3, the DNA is TGTGCCACCTGGGACAGGCCCACCTCGAATTATTATAAGAAACTCTTT. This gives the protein CATWDRPTSNYYKKLF.

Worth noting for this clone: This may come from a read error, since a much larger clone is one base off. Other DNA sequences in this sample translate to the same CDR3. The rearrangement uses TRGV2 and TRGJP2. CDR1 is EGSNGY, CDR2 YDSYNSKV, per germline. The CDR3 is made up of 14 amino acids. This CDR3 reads CATWDGPSDWIKTF. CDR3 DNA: TGTGCCACTTGGGACGGGCCGAGTGATTGGATCAAGACGTTT.

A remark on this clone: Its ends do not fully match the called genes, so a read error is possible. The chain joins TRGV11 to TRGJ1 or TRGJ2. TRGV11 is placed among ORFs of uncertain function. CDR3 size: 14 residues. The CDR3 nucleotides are TGCGCCTGCTGGATTAGTTGCTTAGTTTATAAGAAACTCTTT. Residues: CACWISCLVYKKLF.

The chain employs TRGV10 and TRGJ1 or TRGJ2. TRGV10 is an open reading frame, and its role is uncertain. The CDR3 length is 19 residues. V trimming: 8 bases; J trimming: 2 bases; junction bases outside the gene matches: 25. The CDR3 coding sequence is TGTGCTGCGTGGGGATTACTCCCCCGGTTAGCCTTATATTATTATAAGAAACTCTTT. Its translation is CAAWGLLPRLALYYYKKLF.

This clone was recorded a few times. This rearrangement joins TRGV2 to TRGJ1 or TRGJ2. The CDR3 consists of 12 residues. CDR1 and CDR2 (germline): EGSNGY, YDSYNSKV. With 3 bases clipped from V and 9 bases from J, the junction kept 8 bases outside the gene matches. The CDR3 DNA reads TGTGCCACCTGGGACCTCGGCGGTAAGAAACTCTTT. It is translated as CATWDLGGKKLF.

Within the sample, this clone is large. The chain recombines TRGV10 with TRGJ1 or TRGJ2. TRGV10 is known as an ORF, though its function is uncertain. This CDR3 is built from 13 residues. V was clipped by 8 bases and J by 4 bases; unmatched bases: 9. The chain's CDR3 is CAAWDYVYYKKLF. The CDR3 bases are TGTGCTGCGTGGGATTATGTCTATTATAAGAAACTCTTT.

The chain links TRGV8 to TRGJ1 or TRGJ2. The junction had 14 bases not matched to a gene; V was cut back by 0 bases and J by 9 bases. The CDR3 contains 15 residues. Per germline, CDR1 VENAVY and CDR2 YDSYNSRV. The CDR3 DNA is TGTGCCACCTGGGATAGGCAAGGGGGGGGGGGTAAGAAACTCTTT. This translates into CATWDRQGGGGKKLF.

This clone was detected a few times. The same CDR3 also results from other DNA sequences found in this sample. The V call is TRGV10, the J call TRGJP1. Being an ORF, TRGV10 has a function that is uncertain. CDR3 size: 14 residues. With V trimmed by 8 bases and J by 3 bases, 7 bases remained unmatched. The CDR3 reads CAAWDYPTGWFKIF. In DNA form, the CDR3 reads TGTGCTGCGTGGGATTATCCCACTGGTTGGTTCAAGATATTT.

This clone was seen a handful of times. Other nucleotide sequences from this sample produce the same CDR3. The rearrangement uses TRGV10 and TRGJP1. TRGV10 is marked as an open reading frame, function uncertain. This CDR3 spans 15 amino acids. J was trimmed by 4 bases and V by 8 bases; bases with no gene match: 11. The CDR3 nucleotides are TGTGCTGCGTGGGATTCTGAGGGCACTGGTTGGTTCAAGATATTT. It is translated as CAAWDSEGTGWFKIF.

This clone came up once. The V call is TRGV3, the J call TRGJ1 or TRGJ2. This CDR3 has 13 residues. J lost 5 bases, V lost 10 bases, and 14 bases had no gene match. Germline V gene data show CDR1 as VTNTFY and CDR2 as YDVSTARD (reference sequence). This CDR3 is CATGTGGDYKKLF. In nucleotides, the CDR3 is TGTGCCACTGGGACAGGGGGCGATTATAAGAAACTCTTT.

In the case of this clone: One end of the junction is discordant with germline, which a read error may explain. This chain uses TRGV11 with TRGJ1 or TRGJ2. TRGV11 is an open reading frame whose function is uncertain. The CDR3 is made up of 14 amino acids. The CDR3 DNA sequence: TGCGCCTGCTGGATTAGGCAAAATTATTATAAGAAACTCTTT. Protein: CACWIRQNYYKKLF.

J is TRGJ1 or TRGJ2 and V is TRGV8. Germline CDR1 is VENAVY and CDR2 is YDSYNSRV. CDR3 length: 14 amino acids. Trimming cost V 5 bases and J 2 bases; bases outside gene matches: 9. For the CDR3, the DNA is TGTGCCACCTGGGGCCGTTACGATTATTATAAGAAACTCTTT. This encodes CATWGRYDYYKKLF.

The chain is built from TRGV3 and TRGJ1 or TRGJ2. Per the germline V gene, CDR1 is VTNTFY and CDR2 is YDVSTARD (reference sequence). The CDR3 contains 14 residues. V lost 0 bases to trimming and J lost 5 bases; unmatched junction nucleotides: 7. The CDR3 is CATWDRPDDYKKLF. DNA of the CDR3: TGTGCCACCTGGGACAGGCCTGACGATTATAAGAAACTCTTT.

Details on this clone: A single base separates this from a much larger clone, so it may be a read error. The CDR3 DNA reads TGTGCTGCGTGGGACCCGGGGTCTTATTATAAGAAACTCTTT. This encodes CAAWDPGSYYKKLF. V and J are TRGV10 and TRGJ1 or TRGJ2. TRGV10 is identified as an open reading frame with a role that is uncertain. This CDR3 has 14 amino acids. The V gene end was trimmed by 8 bases and the J gene end by 3 bases; junction bases not matched to a gene: 11.